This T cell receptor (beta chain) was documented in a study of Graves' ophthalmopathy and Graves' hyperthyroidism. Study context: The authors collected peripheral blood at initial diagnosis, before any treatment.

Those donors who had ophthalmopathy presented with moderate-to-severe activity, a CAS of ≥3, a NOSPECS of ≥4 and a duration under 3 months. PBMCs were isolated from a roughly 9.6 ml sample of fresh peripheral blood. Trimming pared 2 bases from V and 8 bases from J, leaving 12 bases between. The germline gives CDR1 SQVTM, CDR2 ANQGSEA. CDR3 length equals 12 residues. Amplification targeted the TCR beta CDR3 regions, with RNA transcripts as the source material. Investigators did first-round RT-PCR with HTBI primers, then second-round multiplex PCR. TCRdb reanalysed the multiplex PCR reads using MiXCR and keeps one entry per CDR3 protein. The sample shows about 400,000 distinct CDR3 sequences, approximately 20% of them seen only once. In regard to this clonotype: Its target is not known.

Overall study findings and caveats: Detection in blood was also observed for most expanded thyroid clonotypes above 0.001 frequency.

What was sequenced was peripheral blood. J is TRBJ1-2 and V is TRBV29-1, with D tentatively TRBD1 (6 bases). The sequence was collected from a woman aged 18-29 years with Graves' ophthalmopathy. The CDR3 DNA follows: TGCAGCGTTGAACTACCCACAGGGGGCTACACCTTC. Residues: CSVELPTGGYTF.